The sequence of this T cell receptor beta chain was determined in a study of T cell responses to AZD1222 COVID-19 vaccine. Study findings and constraints: In a largely white British group with more females than males, clonal diversity was possibly underestimated. Nearly half of the spike-specific TCRs reportedly recognize variant regions that carry no mutations. Repertoires were sampled only after the peak T cell response.

The data were produced by immunoSEQ multiplex PCR, yet TCRdb's version contains in-frame clones alone and is incomplete. The table lists approximately 150,000 clones, around 91% of them singletons. Germline V lookup: CDR1 SGHTS, CDR2 YDEGEE. This CDR3 comprises 16 residues. The junction had 8 bases not matched to a gene; V was cut back by 4 bases and J by 0 bases. In regard to this clone: Its specificity is not known.

This sequence originates from an adult who received the AZD1222 COVID-19 vaccine. Source: peripheral blood, taken 28 days after the second AZD1222 dose. V usage is TRBV5-8 and J usage is TRBJ2-7, with TRBD1 matching over 9 bases. CDR3 bases: TGTGCCAGCAGCAGAGCTGGGACAGGGAGCTCCTACGAGCAGTACTTC. Translated: CASSRAGTGSSYEQYF.